The 32 T cell receptor beta chains given below trace back to one sample, sequenced in a study of neurological immune-mediated disorders. Regarding time point: technical triplicate 2. A single record per CDR3 protein comes from TCRdb applying MiXCR to the 5' RACE reads. The sample comprises 25,000 to 35,000 distinct CDR3 sequences, 13% of which are singletons, and 5% to 6.5% rests with the top ten. Material for sequencing was CD4+ T cells from blood. The receptor source for this set is a female donor with HTLV-1-associated myelopathy (HAM/TSP).

This clonotype came up many times. V is TRBV24-1 and J is TRBJ2-3; 9 bases fit TRBD2. CDR1 and CDR2 (germline): KGHDR, SFDVKD. V trimming: 4 bases; J trimming: 6 bases; junction bases outside the gene matches: 10. The CDR3 totals 16 residues. This chain's CDR3 is CATSDPGSGGRDTQYF. CDR3 nucleotides: TGTGCCACCAGTGACCCCGGTAGCGGGGGTAGGGATACGCAGTATTTT.

This clonotype was counted only a few times. The genes are TRBV5-1 and TRBJ1-1; D is unclear. The CDR3 extends over 12 amino acids. Germline lookup yields CDR1 SGHRS and CDR2 YFSETQ. Trimming left V 0 bases short and J 11 bases short, with 11 bases between. The CDR3 DNA is TGCGCCAGCAGCTTGGGCGAGGGCGCGGCTTTCTTT. Translating it yields CASSLGEGAAFF. The full variable domain, its missing parts supplied by reference TRBV5-1 and TRBJ1-1, is KAGVTQTPRYLIKTRGQQVTLSCSPISGHRSVSWYQQTPGQGLQFLFEYFSETQRNKGNFPGRFSGRQFSNSRSEMNVSTLELGDSALYLCASSLGEGAAFFGQGTRLTVV.

The gene calls are TRBV7-6 and TRBJ1-1; D perhaps matches TRBD1 (5 bases). Germline assignment: CDR1 SGHVS and CDR2 FNYEAQ. Trimming took off 5 bases at V and 4 bases at J, with 8 bases between the two ends. The CDR3 spans 12 residues. CDR3 sequence: CASSRGGTEAFF. For the CDR3, the DNA is TGTGCCAGCAGCCGCGGGGGCACTGAAGCTTTCTTT.

This clonotype has ten or more counts. The chain joins TRBV20-1 to TRBJ2-3, with D unclear. CDR1 DFQATT and CDR2 SNEGSKA come from the germline V gene (reference sequence). CDR3 length equals 13 residues. Trimming left V 1 base short and J 6 bases short, with 11 bases between. The CDR3 is CSARGLRKDTQYF. CDR3 nucleotides: TGCAGTGCTAGAGGTTTAAGAAAGGATACGCAGTATTTT.

This clonotype was observed many times. The genes are TRBV27 and TRBJ2-7; D is possibly TRBD1 or TRBD2 (5 bases each). Germline loops: CDR1 MNHEY, CDR2 SMNVEV (reference sequence). This CDR3 is built from 15 residues. V lost 8 bases and J 0 bases, leaving 17 bases between the germline ends. CDR3 residues: CASARAGSSSYEQYF. Here the CDR3 DNA reads TGTGCCAGCGCCAGGGCGGGTTCGAGCTCCTACGAGCAGTACTTC.

This clonotype appeared many times. This chain connects TRBV29-1 to TRBJ2-3, with a possible D match to TRBD2 (6 bases). Trimming removed 4 bases at V and 2 bases at J, with 13 bases between. Per the germline V gene, CDR1 is SQVTM and CDR2 is ANQGSEA. This CDR3 is 14 amino acids long. CDR3 coding DNA: TGCAGCGTTGGGACGGGAGAGGCCACAGATACGCAGTATTTT. This codes for CSVGTGEATDTQYF.

This clonotype was detected many times. J is TRBJ2-7 and V is TRBV5-1; 9 bases are shared with TRBD2. The germline V gene encodes CDR1 SGHRS and CDR2 YFSETQ. Trimming at V came to 4 bases and at J to 5 bases, leaving 10 bases not matched to a gene. The CDR3 sequence is 15 residues long. The CDR3 loop is CASSPDPSGVNEQYF. The CDR3 DNA follows: TGCGCCAGCAGCCCGGACCCTAGCGGGGTTAACGAGCAGTACTTC.

This clonotype was found many times. The CDR3 protein is CASSPLAGSNYNEQFF. The DNA for the CDR3 is TGTGCCAGCAGTCCCCTAGCGGGGTCAAACTACAATGAGCAGTTCTTC. The gene calls are TRBV12-3 or TRBV12-4 and TRBJ2-1, with 9 bases matching TRBD2. V dropped 5 bases and J dropped 3; count of bases not matched to a gene: 8. This CDR3 has 16 residues.

There are many counts of this clonotype. The gene calls are TRBV12-3 or TRBV12-4 and TRBJ2-3, with D possibly matching TRBD2 (6 bases). Trimming pared 3 bases from V and 2 bases from J, leaving 18 bases between. The CDR3 is 17 residues long. CDR3 nucleotide sequence: TGTGCCAGCAGTTTGGGGAGGCTACCCACCTCCACAGATACGCAGTATTTT. This translates into CASSLGRLPTSTDTQYF.

This clonotype showed up just a few times. The chain carries TRBV7-2 and TRBJ1-2; D is unresolved. Germline CDR1 SGHTA, CDR2 FQGNSA. Trimming removed 4 bases from V and 8 bases from J, with 20 bases in between. The CDR3 covers 15 residues. CDR3 sequence: CASSSPGFGVSGYTF. CDR3 coding DNA: TGTGCCAGCAGCTCCCCCGGGTTTGGGGTTTCCGGCTACACCTTC.

The sample holds many counts of this clonotype. V gene TRBV5-1 combines with J gene TRBJ1-2, with 11 bases aligning to TRBD1. CDR1 SGHRS and CDR2 YFSETQ come from the germline V gene. This CDR3 has 15 amino acids. The ends lost 2 bases at V and 6 bases at J; junction bases unmatched: 6. The DNA of the CDR3 is TGCGCCAGCAGCTTAACCGGGACAGGGGGGAATGGCTACACCTTC. It yields the protein CASSLTGTGGNGYTF.

This clonotype appeared many times. The rearrangement joins TRBV6-1 to TRBJ1-1; 10 nucleotides line up with TRBD1. The CDR3 covers 14 residues. Germline CDR1 reads MNHNS; CDR2 reads SASEGT. Trimming at V came to 5 bases and at J to 4 bases, leaving 4 bases not matched to a gene. CDR3 coding DNA: TGTGCCAGCAGTCTAGGACAGGGGGGCACTGAAGCTTTCTTT. It encodes CASSLGQGGTEAFF.

This clonotype was detected many times. V gene TRBV14 combines with J gene TRBJ2-1; the match to TRBD2 covers 10 bases. CDR3 length: 17 residues. From germline, CDR1 is SGHDN and CDR2 FVKESK. Trimming took 3 bases from V and 4 from J; bases not matched to a gene: 9. The CDR3 reads CASSHRASGSGYNEQFF. CDR3 in DNA: TGTGCCAGCAGCCACCGGGCTAGCGGGAGCGGGTACAATGAGCAGTTCTTC.

This clonotype occurred many times. The junction departs from the called germline gene at one end, perhaps through a read error. The V gene is TRBV7-7, the J gene TRBJ2-5; D is perhaps TRBD1 (5 bases). The CDR3 loop spans 15 amino acids. In germline, CDR1 is SSHAT, CDR2 FNYEAQ (reference sequence). For the CDR3, the DNA is TGTGCTAGCAGCTTAGGTAGACAGTCCCAAGAGACCCAGTACTTC. Encoded protein: CASSLGRQSQETQYF.

This clonotype has ten or more counts. The gene calls are TRBV5-1 and TRBJ2-3; a weak D match, TRBD1 (5 bases). Trimming removed 4 bases from V and 3 bases from J, with 9 bases in between. Germline V gene lookup returns CDR1 SGHRS and CDR2 YFSETQ. The CDR3 spans 13 residues. The CDR3 loop reads CASSSQGTDTQYF. The CDR3 DNA follows: TGCGCCAGCAGCAGCCAGGGAACAGATACGCAGTATTTT.

The sample holds many counts of this clonotype. This chain connects TRBV7-3 to TRBJ1-4, with D perhaps TRBD1 (5 bases). The germline V gene encodes CDR1 SGHTA and CDR2 FQGTGA. The CDR3 is 18 residues long. Trimming shortened V by 5 bases and J by 7 bases, and 26 bases separated the two germline ends. In nucleotides, the CDR3 is TGTGCCAGCAGCGCGGCCGGGACCCCCCCCTCAACTTGTGAAAAACTGTTTTTT. Encoded protein: CASSAAGTPPSTCEKLFF.

This clonotype was recorded at least ten times. The chain uses TRBV28 and TRBJ2-3; TRBD2 agrees at 7 bases. Germline V gene data show CDR1 as MDHEN and CDR2 as SYDVKM. The V segment lost 6 bases and the J segment 4 bases; nucleotides outside the gene matches: 4. This CDR3 is 13 amino acids long. The CDR3 DNA sequence: TGTGCCAGCAGCCCTCGGGGGGCAGATACGCAGTATTTT. As protein: CASSPRGADTQYF.

As for this clonotype: Compared with germline, one end of the junction differs, possibly owing to a read error. This rearrangement joins TRBV6-5 to TRBJ1-2; TRBD1 is a possible D gene (6 bases). Germline assignment: CDR1 MNHEY and CDR2 SVGAGI. CDR3 length: 14 amino acids. This CDR3 is CASSQVQGVSGYIF. CDR3 nucleotide sequence: TGTGCCAGCAGTCAGGTACAGGGTGTGAGTGGCTACATCTTC.

Many counts were recorded for this clonotype. This chain connects TRBV5-1 to TRBJ2-3; the match to TRBD1 covers 9 bases. The CDR3 is 15 residues long. Germline CDR1 SGHRS, CDR2 YFSETQ. Trimming at V came to 4 bases and at J to 3 bases, leaving 6 bases not matched to a gene. CDR3 residues: CASSLRDRATDTQYF. In DNA, the CDR3 is TGCGCCAGCAGCCTCCGGGACAGGGCTACAGATACGCAGTATTTT.

This clonotype was seen ten or more times. V gene TRBV28 combines with J gene TRBJ2-1; possible D gene TRBD2, 6 bases. The germline gives CDR1 MDHEN, CDR2 SYDVKM. The length of the CDR3 is 13 residues. V lost 6 bases, J lost 5 bases, and 11 bases lay in between. The CDR3 nucleotides read TGTGCCAGCAGGACTCCGGGGGACAATGAGCAGTTCTTC. This encodes CASRTPGDNEQFF.

In this sample, this clonotype turned up many times. The chain has TRBV6-1 and TRBJ2-3, with unresolved D. Germline V gene sequence: CDR1 MNHNS, CDR2 SASEGT. The CDR3 has 12 amino acids. V was trimmed by 3 bases and J by 2 bases, leaving 3 bases between them. The CDR3 DNA sequence: TGTGCCAGCAGTGACAACACAGATACGCAGTATTTT. Translating it yields CASSDNTDTQYF.

There are many counts of this clonotype. The rearrangement links TRBV5-5 to TRBJ2-1; TRBD2 aligns across 9 bases. This CDR3 comprises 14 residues. From germline, CDR1 is SGHKS and CDR2 YYEKEE (reference sequence). Trimming took 0 bases from V and 8 from J; bases not matched to a gene: 3. CDR3 loop: CASSLAAGGYEQFF. The CDR3 DNA reads as TGTGCCAGCAGCTTGGCGGCGGGGGGGTATGAGCAGTTCTTC.

The V gene is TRBV29-1, the J gene TRBJ2-1, with a weak D call TRBD2 (6 bases). The CDR3 has 12 amino acids. Germline V CDR1 and CDR2: SQVTM, ANQGSEA. The CDR3 DNA reads as TGCACCCTAGCGTCCAGCGGGAATGAGCAGTTCTTC. Protein: CTLASSGNEQFF.

This clonotype was recorded many times. V usage is TRBV7-8 and J usage is TRBJ2-7; D is unresolved. V dropped 0 bases and J dropped 3 bases, with 18 bases sitting between them. This CDR3 has 17 residues. In germline, CDR1 is SGHVS, CDR2 FQNEAQ. The CDR3 nucleotides are TGTGCCAGCAGCTTAGCTAGAATCGTCTCTCATGGCTACGAGCAGTACTTC. Its translation is CASSLARIVSHGYEQYF. Full variable domain (rest looked up from reference TRBV7-8 and TRBJ2-7): GAGVSQSPRYKVAKRGQDVALRCDPISGHVSLFWYQQALGQGPEFLTYFQNEAQLDKSGLPSDRFFAERPEGSVSTLKIQRTQQEDSAVYLCASSLARIVSHGYEQYFGPGTRLTVT.

The chain links TRBV7-9 to TRBJ2-1; D is perhaps TRBD2 (6 bases). The ends were cut back, 4 bases at V and 4 bases at J, with 8 bases in the middle. CDR1 is SEHNR, CDR2 FQNEAQ, per germline (reference sequence). The CDR3 is made up of 13 amino acids. This CDR3 reads CASSWDSYNEQFF. Written as DNA, the CDR3 is TGTGCCAGCAGCTGGGACTCGTACAATGAGCAGTTCTTC. Using reference TRBV7-9 and TRBJ2-1 for the parts outside the CDR3, the full variable domain is DTGVSQNPRHKITKRGQNVTFRCDPISEHNRLYWYRQTLGQGPEFLTYFQNEAQLEKSRLLSDRFSAERPKGSFSTLEIQRTEQGDSAMYLCASSWDSYNEQFFGPGTRLTVL.

This clonotype has a count of ten or more. The V gene is TRBV28, the J gene TRBJ1-5, with D perhaps matching TRBD1 (5 bases). In germline, CDR1 is MDHEN, CDR2 SYDVKM. The CDR3 runs 16 residues. V dropped 6 bases and J dropped 10 bases, with 25 bases sitting between them. The CDR3 DNA reads TGTGCCAGCAGCCCTACTTCGGGACCGCTAATCAGCCCCCAGCATTTT. It codes for CASSPTSGPLISPQHF.

About this clonotype itself: Being one base from a much bigger clone, this may be a read error. This chain links TRBV29-1 with TRBJ2-4, with D unclear. Germline CDR1 and CDR2: SQVTM and ANQGSEA. The CDR3 runs 13 residues. CDR3 in amino acids: CRVENNAKNIQYF. The CDR3 DNA follows: TGCAGAGTTGAAAACAACGCCAAAAACATTCAGTACTTC.

The V gene is TRBV6-6, the J gene TRBJ1-2; D may be TRBD1 (5 bases). Germline V gene sequence: CDR1 MNHNY, CDR2 SVGAGI (reference sequence). The length of the CDR3 is 14 residues. V gave up 8 bases and J gave up 10 bases, with 23 bases separating them. DNA of the CDR3: TGTGCCAGCTCCTCGTCGACAGATGAGAATGACTACACCTTC. Translated, it gives CASSSSTDENDYTF.

The chain is built from TRBV14 and TRBJ2-1, with D possibly TRBD2 on 6 matching bases. CDR3 length equals 18 residues. V was trimmed by 2 bases and J by 4 bases, leaving 21 bases between them. Per germline, CDR1 SGHDN and CDR2 FVKESK. The CDR3 sequence is CASSQQPSLGGAYNEQFF. DNA of the CDR3: TGTGCCAGCAGCCAACAGCCGTCATTGGGGGGTGCTTACAATGAGCAGTTCTTC.

The CDR3 region is CASSPYGGELFF. In DNA, the CDR3 is TGTGCCAGCTCACCCTACGGCGGGGAGCTGTTTTTT. The V and J genes are TRBV18 and TRBJ2-2; D gene uncertain. Germline CDR1 is KGHSH and CDR2 is LQKENI. Trimming shortened V by 3 bases and J by 7 bases, and 6 bases separated the two germline ends. The CDR3 extends over 12 amino acids.

This clonotype has ten or more counts. This rearrangement joins TRBV20-1 to TRBJ2-5; D unclear. This CDR3 comprises 12 residues. Trimming removed 3 bases from V and 5 bases from J, with 10 bases in between. The germline CDR1 and CDR2 sequences are DFQATT and SNEGSKA (reference sequence). The DNA for the CDR3 is TGCAGTGCTAGCCCCTCTCCCGAGACCCAGTACTTC. Its translation: CSASPSPETQYF.

This clonotype has at least ten counts. The chain carries TRBV20-1 and TRBJ2-3; 8 bases fit TRBD2. Germline CDR1 and CDR2: DFQATT and SNEGSKA (reference sequence). Germline trimming cut 6 bases from V and 4 bases from J; bases unmatched to any gene: 12. The CDR3 contains 15 residues. CDR3 amino acids: CSAYNSGLGADTQYF. Written as DNA, the CDR3 is TGCAGTGCCTACAACTCGGGACTAGGGGCAGATACGCAGTATTTT.